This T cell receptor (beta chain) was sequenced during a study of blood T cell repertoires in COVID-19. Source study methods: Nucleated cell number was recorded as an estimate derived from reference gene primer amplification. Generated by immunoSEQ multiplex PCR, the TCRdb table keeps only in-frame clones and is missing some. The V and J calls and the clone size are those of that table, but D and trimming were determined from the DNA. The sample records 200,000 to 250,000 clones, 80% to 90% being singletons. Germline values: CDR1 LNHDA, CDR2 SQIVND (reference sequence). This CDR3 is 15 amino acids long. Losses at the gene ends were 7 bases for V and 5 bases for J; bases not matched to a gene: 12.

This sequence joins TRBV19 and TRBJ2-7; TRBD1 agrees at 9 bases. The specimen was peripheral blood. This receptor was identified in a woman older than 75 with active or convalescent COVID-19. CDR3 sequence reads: CASTYGQGPRDEQYF. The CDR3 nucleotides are TGTGCCAGTACCTATGGACAGGGGCCACGGGACGAGCAGTACTTC.